The 7 T cell receptor beta chains given below trace back to one sample, sequenced in a study of T cells in Graves' hyperthyroidism and ophthalmopathy (dated by TCRdb to 2018 to 2020). Library method: multiplex PCR. Sequencing was carried out with an Illumina HiSeq 2000. Amplification of TCR beta CDR3 regions was carried out from RNA transcripts. A first-round RT-PCR of the TCR CDR3 used the HTBI primer set with the Qiagen OneStep RT-PCR kit. TCRdb took the public reads, trimmed them with fastp at Q25, ran MiXCR for clone calling and kept in-frame beta chains. Rows are combined by CDR3 protein, so each entry shows the most common genes and DNA. The table for this sample lists 690,000 or so distinct CDR3 sequences; over 15% of them were counted only once. The ten largest clonotypes hold approximately 16% of the sample. Sequencing used blood. The receptors originated from a woman aged 50 to 60 with Graves' hyperthyroidism that later progressed to Graves' ophthalmopathy.

As regards this clonotype: This clone may be a read error of a much larger clone one base away. The chain has TRBV12-3 or TRBV12-4 and TRBJ1-1; D possibly corresponds to TRBD1 (5 bases). The CDR3 contains 14 residues. Trimming removed 3 bases at V and 4 bases at J, with 12 bases between. DNA of the CDR3: TGTGCCAGCAGTTTTCCGGGGCGGAGCACTGAAGCTTTCTTT. Amino acids: CASSFPGRSTEAFF.

Many counts were recorded for this clonotype. The chain employs TRBV2 and TRBJ2-2; 9 bases line up with TRBD2. Trimming removed 1 base from V and 5 bases from J; junction bases left unmatched: 8. The CDR3 is made up of 17 amino acids. Looked up from germline, CDR1 is SNHLY and CDR2 is FYNNEI. The CDR3 spells CASSEGSGGPWTGELFF. For the CDR3, the DNA is TGTGCCAGCAGTGAAGGAAGCGGGGGGCCTTGGACCGGGGAGCTGTTTTTT.

There are a few counts of this clonotype. This chain uses TRBV7-9 with TRBJ2-1; tentatively, D is TRBD1 (6 bases). The CDR3 consists of 16 residues. V dropped 5 bases and J dropped 2 bases, with 16 bases sitting between them. Germline CDR1 is SEHNR and CDR2 is FQNEAQ (reference sequence). The CDR3 DNA sequence: TGTGCCAGCAGCAACACCCGTACAGGGCCCTACAATGAGCAGTTCTTC. Its protein product is CASSNTRTGPYNEQFF.

This clonotype was counted ten times or more. The chain couples TRBV5-1 to TRBJ2-3, with a tentative D call TRBD2 (5 bases). Germline V gene lookup returns CDR1 SGHRS and CDR2 YFSETQ. The CDR3 is made up of 13 amino acids. Between the trimmed V and J ends, which lost 5 bases and 2 bases, there was a span of 9 bases. This chain's CDR3 is CASRWGATDTQYF. As DNA, the CDR3 is TGCGCCAGCAGGTGGGGAGCCACAGATACGCAGTATTTT.

The CDR3 DNA reads as TGTGCCAGCAGTGTCAGGCAGGATAATTCACCCCTCCACTTT. Its protein product is CASSVRQDNSPLHF. The chain joins TRBV27 to TRBJ1-6; D is uncertain. The ends were cut back, 5 bases at V and 5 bases at J, with 10 bases in the middle. Germline values: CDR1 MNHEY, CDR2 SMNVEV (reference sequence). This CDR3 has 14 amino acids.

In this sample, this clonotype turned up many times. V gene TRBV6-1 combines with J gene TRBJ2-5; TRBD2 matches at 16 bases. CDR3 length: 19 residues. Germline V gene lookup returns CDR1 MNHNS and CDR2 SASEGT. Trimming at V came to 5 bases and at J to 7 bases, leaving 16 bases not matched to a gene. The CDR3: CASSQGLAGGRLEKATQYF. The CDR3 DNA follows: TGTGCCAGCAGTCAGGGACTAGCGGGGGGGCGGCTTGAGAAAGCGACCCAGTACTTC.

This clonotype was seen a single time. A clone one base away is much larger, so this may be a read error. The chain combines TRBV5-4 with TRBJ2-7; D ambiguous. The CDR3 totals 16 residues. Germline V gene sequence: CDR1 SGHNT, CDR2 YYREEE (reference sequence). V was clipped by 4 bases and J by 5 bases, with 22 bases between them. The CDR3 DNA follows: TGTGCCAGCAGCCCCTCGACCGATTATGAATTGGACGAGCAGTACTTC. It codes for CASSPSTDYELDEQYF.